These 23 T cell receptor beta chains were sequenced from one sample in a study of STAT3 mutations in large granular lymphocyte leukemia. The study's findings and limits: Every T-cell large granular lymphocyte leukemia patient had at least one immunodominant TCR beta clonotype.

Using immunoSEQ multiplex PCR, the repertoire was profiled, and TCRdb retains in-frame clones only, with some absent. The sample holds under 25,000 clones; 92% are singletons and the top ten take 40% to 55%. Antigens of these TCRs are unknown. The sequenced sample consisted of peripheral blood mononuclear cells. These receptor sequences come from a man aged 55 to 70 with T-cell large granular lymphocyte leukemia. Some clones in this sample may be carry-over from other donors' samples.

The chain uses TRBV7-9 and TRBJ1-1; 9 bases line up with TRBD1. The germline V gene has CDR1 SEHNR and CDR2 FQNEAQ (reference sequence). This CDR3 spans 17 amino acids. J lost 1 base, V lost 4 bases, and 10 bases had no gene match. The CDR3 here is CASSSIGQGTPNTEAFF. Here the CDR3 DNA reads TGTGCCAGCAGCTCAATCGGACAGGGGACCCCGAACACTGAAGCTTTCTTT.

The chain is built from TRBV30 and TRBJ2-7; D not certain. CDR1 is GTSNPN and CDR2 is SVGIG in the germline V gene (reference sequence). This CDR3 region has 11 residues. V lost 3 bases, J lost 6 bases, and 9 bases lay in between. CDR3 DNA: TGTGCCTGGAGCCTTGCTAGCGAGCAGTACTTC. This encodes CAWSLASEQYF.

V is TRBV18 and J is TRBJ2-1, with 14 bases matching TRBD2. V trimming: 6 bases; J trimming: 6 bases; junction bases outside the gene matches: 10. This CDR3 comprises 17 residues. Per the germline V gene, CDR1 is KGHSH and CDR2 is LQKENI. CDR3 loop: CASSPGLAGGPINEQFF. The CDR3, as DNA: TGTGCCAGCTCCCCCGGACTAGCGGGAGGCCCAATCAATGAGCAGTTCTTC.

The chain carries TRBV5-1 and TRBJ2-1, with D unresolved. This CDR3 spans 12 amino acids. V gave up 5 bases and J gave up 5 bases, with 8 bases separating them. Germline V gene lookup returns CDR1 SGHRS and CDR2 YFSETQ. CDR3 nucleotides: TGCGCCAGCAGGCAGCGAGACAATGAGCAGTTCTTC. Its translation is CASRQRDNEQFF.

The CDR3 here is CASSFARGPQETQYF. For the CDR3, the DNA is TGCGCCAGCAGCTTCGCCCGGGGGCCACAAGAGACCCAGTACTTC. The V and J genes are TRBV5-1 and TRBJ2-5; D may match TRBD1 or TRBD2 (6 bases each). The CDR3 extends over 15 amino acids. Germline CDR1 reads SGHRS; CDR2 reads YFSETQ. Trimming stripped 2 bases from V and 2 bases from J, with 13 bases between.

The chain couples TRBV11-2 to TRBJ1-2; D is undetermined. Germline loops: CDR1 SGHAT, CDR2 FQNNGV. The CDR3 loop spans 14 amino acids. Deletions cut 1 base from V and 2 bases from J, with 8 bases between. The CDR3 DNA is TGTGCCAGCAGCTTAGCGACGGAGAACTATGGCTACACCTTC. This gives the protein CASSLATENYGYTF.

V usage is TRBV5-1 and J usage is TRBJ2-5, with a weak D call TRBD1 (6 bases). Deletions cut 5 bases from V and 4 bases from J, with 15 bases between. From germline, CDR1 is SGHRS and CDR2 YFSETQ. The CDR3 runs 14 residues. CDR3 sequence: CASRPGQTRETQYF. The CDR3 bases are TGCGCCAGCAGACCAGGACAGACGCGAGAGACCCAGTACTTC.

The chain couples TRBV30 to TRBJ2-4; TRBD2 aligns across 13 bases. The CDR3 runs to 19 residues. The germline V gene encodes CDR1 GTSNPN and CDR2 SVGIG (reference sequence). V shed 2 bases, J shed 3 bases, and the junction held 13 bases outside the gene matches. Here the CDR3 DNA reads TGTGCCTGGAGTCCCTCCCCACTAGCGGGAGGGCATGGCAAAAACATTCAGTACTTC. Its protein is CAWSPSPLAGGHGKNIQYF.

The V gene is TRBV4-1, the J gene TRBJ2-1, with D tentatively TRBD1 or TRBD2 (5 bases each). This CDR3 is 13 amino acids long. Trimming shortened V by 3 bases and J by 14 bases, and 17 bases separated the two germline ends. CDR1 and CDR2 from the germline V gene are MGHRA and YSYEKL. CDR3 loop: CASSQSGTLPEFF. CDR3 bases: TGCGCCAGCAGCCAGTCCGGGACCCTGCCGGAGTTCTTC.

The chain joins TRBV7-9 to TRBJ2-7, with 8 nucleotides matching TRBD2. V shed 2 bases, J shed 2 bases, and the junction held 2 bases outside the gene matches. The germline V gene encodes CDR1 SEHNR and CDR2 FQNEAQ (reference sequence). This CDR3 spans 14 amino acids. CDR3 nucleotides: TGTGCCAGCAGCTTAACGGGAGGGACCTACGAGCAGTACTTC. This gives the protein CASSLTGGTYEQYF.

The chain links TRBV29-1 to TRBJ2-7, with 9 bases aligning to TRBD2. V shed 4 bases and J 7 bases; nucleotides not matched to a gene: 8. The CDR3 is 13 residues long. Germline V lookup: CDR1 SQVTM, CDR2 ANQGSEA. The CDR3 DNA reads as TGCAGCGTTGGAGCTAGCGGGACAGTGGAGCAGTACTTC. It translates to CSVGASGTVEQYF.

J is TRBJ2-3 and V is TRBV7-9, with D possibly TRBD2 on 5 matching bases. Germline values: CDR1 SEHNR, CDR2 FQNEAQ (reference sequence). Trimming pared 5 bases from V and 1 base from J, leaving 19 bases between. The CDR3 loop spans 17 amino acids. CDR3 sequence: CASSTRVAKEGTDTQYF. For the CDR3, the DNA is TGTGCCAGCAGCACCCGGGTGGCCAAGGAGGGCACAGATACGCAGTATTTT.

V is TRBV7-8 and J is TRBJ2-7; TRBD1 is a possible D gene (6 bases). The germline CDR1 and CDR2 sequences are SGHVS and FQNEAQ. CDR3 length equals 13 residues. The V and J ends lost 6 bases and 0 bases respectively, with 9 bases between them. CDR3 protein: CASSTGTSYEQYF. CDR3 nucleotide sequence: TGTGCCAGCAGTACAGGGACCTCCTACGAGCAGTACTTC. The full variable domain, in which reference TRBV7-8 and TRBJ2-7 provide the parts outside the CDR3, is GAGVSQSPRYKVAKRGQDVALRCDPISGHVSLFWYQQALGQGPEFLTYFQNEAQLDKSGLPSDRFFAERPEGSVSTLKIQRTQQEDSAVYLCASSTGTSYEQYFGPGTRLTVT.

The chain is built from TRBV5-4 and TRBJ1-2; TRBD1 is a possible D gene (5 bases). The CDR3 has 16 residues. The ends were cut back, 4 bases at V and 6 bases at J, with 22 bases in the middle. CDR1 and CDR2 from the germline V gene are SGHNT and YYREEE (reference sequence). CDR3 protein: CASSLAGTSDANGYTF. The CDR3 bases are TGTGCCAGCAGCCTGGCCGGGACCTCTGATGCGAATGGCTACACCTTC.

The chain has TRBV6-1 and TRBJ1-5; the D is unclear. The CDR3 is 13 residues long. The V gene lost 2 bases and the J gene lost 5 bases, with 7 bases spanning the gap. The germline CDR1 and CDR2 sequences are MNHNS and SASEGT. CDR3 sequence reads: CASSEWEDQPQHF. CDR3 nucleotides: TGTGCCAGCAGTGAATGGGAGGATCAGCCCCAGCATTTT.

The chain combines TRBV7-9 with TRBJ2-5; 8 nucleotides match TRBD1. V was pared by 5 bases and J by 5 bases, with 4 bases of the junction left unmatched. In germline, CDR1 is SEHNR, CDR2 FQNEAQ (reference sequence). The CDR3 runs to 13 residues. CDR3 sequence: CASSDTGGETQYF. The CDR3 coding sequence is TGTGCCAGCAGCGATACAGGGGGGGAGACCCAGTACTTC.

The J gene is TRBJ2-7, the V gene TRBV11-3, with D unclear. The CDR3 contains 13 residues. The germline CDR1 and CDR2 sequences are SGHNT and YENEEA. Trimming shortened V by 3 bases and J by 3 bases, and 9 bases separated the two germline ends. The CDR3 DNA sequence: TGTGCCAGCAGCTTGTCGCTAGACTACGAGCAGTACTTC. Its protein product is CASSLSLDYEQYF.

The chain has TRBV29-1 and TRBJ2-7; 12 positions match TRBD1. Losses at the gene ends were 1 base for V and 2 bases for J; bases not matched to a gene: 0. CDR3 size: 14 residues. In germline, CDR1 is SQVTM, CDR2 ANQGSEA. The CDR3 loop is CSVEGDRGPYEQYF. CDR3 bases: TGCAGCGTTGAAGGGGACAGGGGGCCCTACGAGCAGTACTTC.

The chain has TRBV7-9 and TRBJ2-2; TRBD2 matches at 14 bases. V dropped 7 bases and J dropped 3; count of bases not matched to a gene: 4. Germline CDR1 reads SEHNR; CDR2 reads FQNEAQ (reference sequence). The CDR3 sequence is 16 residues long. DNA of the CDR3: TGTGCCAGCACCAGGGGACTAGCGGGAGACACCGGGGAGCTGTTTTTT. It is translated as CASTRGLAGDTGELFF.

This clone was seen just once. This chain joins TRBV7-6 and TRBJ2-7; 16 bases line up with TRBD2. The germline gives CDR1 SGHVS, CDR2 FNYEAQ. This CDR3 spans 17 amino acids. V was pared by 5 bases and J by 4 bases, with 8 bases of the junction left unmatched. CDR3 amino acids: CASSIGTSGRAAYEQYF. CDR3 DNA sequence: TGTGCCAGCAGCATCGGGACTAGCGGGAGGGCCGCGTACGAGCAGTACTTC.

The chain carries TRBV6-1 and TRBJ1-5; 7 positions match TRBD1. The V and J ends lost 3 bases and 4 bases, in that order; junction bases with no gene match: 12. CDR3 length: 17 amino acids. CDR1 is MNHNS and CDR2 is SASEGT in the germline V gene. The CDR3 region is CASSDHSRTGFNQPQHF. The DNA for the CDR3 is TGTGCCAGCAGTGACCACAGTAGGACAGGTTTTAATCAGCCCCAGCATTTT.

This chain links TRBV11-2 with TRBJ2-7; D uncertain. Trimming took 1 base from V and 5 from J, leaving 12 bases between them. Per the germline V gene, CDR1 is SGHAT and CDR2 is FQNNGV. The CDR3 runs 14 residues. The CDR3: CASSLGFPRDEQYF. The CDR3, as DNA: TGTGCCAGCAGCTTAGGGTTCCCGCGCGACGAGCAGTACTTC.

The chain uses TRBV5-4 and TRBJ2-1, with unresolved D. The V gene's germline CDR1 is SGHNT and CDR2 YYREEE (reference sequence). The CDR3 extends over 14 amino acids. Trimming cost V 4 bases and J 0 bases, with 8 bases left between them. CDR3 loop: CASSPSISYNEQFF. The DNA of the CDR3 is TGTGCCAGCAGCCCATCAATCTCCTACAATGAGCAGTTCTTC.